This T cell receptor beta chain stems from a study of T cell repertoires in cytomegalovirus infection. As for the study in general: Recently identified HLA-C-restricted CMV epitopes and well-studied HLA-B-restricted CMV epitopes were used by the study. Signatures in public TCR beta sequences pointed to both CMV infection and matching HLA type. Overall study findings and caveats: Identification of carriers of CMV plus the relevant HLA was performed using cumulative public TCR beta family frequency. Clonotype analysis showed dominance of the ex vivo response by HLA-C-restricted CMV-specific TCR beta clonotypes.

The V and J ends lost 2 bases and 1 base respectively, with 6 bases between them. CDR3 length: 14 residues. A note on this clonotype: The antigen remains unidentified.

One entry per CDR3 protein, called by TCRdb with MiXCR from the reads. The profile covers roughly 150,000 distinct CDR3 sequences, with roughly 21% appearing a single time and roughly 25% taken by the ten largest. Sequencing used CD8+ T cells from cultured PBMCs, obtained from culture after CMV antigen stimulation. V usage is TRBV12-3 or TRBV12-4 and J usage is TRBJ1-5; perhaps TRBD1 as D (5 bases). The source of this sequence is a human donor in good health (CMV status not recorded). Some clones in this sample may be carry-over from other donors' samples. In DNA form, the CDR3 reads TGTGCCAGCAGTTTATGGGGCAGCAATCAGCCCCAGCATTTT. It yields the protein CASSLWGSNQPQHF.